This T cell receptor (beta chain) was obtained from a study of cytomegalovirus exposure and HLA in healthy donors. Here immunoSEQ multiplex PCR was the method, and the copy in TCRdb shows in-frame clones only, minus some. The sample lists 180,000 or so clones; about nine tenths were seen once. Remarks on this clone: The antigen is undetermined.

Study outcomes and limitations: Researchers counted some 150 TCR beta chains as cytomegalovirus-associated.

The germline CDR1 and CDR2 sequences are SNHLY and FYNNEI. The ends lost 7 bases at V and 7 bases at J; junction bases unmatched: 4. The CDR3 spans 14 residues. This TCR came from a young man in good health and CMV-seropositive. Sequencing was carried out using PBMCs. This chain joins TRBV2 and TRBJ2-7; 16 bases line up with TRBD2. The CDR3 region has the DNA TGTGCCAGCAAAGGGACTAGCGGGGGGGCGGAGCAGTACTTC. Translation: CASKGTSGGAEQYF. The whole variable domain, remainder taken from reference TRBV2 and TRBJ2-7, is EPEVTQTPSHQVTQMGQEVILRCVPISNHLYFYWYRQILGQKVEFLVSFYNNEISEKSEIFDDQFSVERPDGSNFTLKIRSTKLEDSAMYFCASKGTSGGAEQYFGPGTRLTVT.